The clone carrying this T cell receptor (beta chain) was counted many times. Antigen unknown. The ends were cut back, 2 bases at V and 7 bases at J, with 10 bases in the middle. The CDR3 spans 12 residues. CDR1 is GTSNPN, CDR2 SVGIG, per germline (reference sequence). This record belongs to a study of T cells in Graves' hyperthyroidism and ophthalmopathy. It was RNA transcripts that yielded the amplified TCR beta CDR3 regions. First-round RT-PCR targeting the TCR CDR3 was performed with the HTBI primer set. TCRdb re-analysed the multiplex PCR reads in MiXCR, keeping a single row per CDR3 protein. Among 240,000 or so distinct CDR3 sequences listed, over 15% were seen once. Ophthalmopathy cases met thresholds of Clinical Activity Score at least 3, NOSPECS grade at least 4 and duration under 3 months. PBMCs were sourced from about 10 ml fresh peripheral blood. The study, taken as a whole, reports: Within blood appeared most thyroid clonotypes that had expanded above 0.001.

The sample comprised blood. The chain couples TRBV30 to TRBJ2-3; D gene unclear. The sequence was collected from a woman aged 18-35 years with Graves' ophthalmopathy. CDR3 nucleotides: TGTGCCTGGAGTCGAGCCGATAATACGCAGTATTTT. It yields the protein CAWSRADNTQYF.